Listed below are T cell receptor beta chains from one sample, sequenced in a study of blood T cell repertoires in COVID-19. Using immunoSEQ multiplex PCR, the repertoire was profiled, and TCRdb retains in-frame clones only, with some absent. The data show some 120,000 clones, almost 70% seen once. Sequencing used peripheral blood. The receptors come from a woman in her 70s with acute or convalescent COVID-19. Each CDR3 is given with its conserved first and last residue. Fields, in order: clone size, J gene, D gene, V gene, CDR3 protein, CDR3 DNA. The D gene is left open where the match is weak. Expanded clones are given a class, and other clones once, few, many or no size at all.

clone size: once; J gene: TRBJ1-4; D gene: NA; V gene: TRBV5-1; CDR3 protein: CASSLEMGSSGEKLFF; CDR3 DNA: TGCGCCAGCAGCTTGGAGATGGGCTCTTCGGGGGAAAAACTGTTTTTT
clone size: NA; J gene: TRBJ1-3; D gene: NA; V gene: TRBV5-1; CDR3 protein: CASSLAGDGNTIYF; CDR3 DNA: TGCGCCAGCAGCTTGGCGGGGGACGGAAACACCATATATTTT
clone size: NA; J gene: TRBJ2-2; D gene: TRBD2; V gene: TRBV18; CDR3 protein: CASSRTSLTGELFF; CDR3 DNA: TGTGCCAGCTCCCGGACTAGCCTCACCGGGGAGCTGTTTTTT
clone size: NA; J gene: TRBJ1-4; D gene: NA; V gene: TRBV6-5; CDR3 protein: CASSNAGASYEKLFF; CDR3 DNA: TGTGCCAGCAGTAACGCAGGGGCCTCTTATGAAAAACTGTTTTTT
clone size: NA; J gene: TRBJ2-5; D gene: TRBD2; V gene: TRBV7-2; CDR3 protein: CASTLGSSGGRETQYF; CDR3 DNA: TGTGCCAGCACCTTAGGTTCTAGCGGGGGTAGGGAGACCCAGTACTTC
clone size: NA; J gene: TRBJ2-3; D gene: NA; V gene: TRBV7-9; CDR3 protein: CASSLKIDRGDTQYF; CDR3 DNA: TGTGCCAGCAGCTTAAAAATCGATCGAGGAGATACGCAGTATTTT
clone size: NA; J gene: TRBJ1-4; D gene: NA; V gene: TRBV6-1; CDR3 protein: CASSLKRGLFF; CDR3 DNA: TGTGCCAGCAGCCTTAAAAGGGGACTGTTTTTT
clone size: NA; J gene: TRBJ2-3; D gene: TRBD1; V gene: TRBV23-1; CDR3 protein: CASSQLSTAGGLIPRPTDTQYF; CDR3 DNA: TGCGCCAGCAGTCAGCTATCGACCGCAGGGGGCTTGATACCAAGGCCCACAGATACGCAGTATTTT
clone size: NA; J gene: TRBJ2-4; D gene: NA; V gene: TRBV5-1; CDR3 protein: CASSLVGGKNIQYF; CDR3 DNA: TGCGCCAGCAGCTTGGTCGGGGGCAAAAACATTCAGTACTTC
clone size: few; J gene: TRBJ2-6; D gene: NA; V gene: TRBV9; CDR3 protein: CASSVGTPESSGANVLTF; CDR3 DNA: TGTGCCAGCAGCGTAGGGACACCAGAAAGCTCTGGGGCCAACGTCCTGACTTTC
clone size: once; J gene: TRBJ1-4; D gene: TRBD1; V gene: TRBV29-1; CDR3 protein: CSAGLTGSNEKLFF; CDR3 DNA: TGCAGCGCCGGATTGACAGGGTCAAATGAAAAACTGTTTTTT
clone size: NA; J gene: TRBJ2-5; D gene: TRBD2; V gene: TRBV19; CDR3 protein: CASSWSSGGQETQYF; CDR3 DNA: TGTGCCAGTAGTTGGTCTAGCGGGGGCCAAGAGACCCAGTACTTC
clone size: once; J gene: TRBJ2-7; D gene: TRBD1; V gene: TRBV6-1; CDR3 protein: CASSELGTGPREQYF; CDR3 DNA: TGTGCCAGCAGTGAACTGGGGACAGGGCCCAGGGAGCAGTACTTC
clone size: NA; J gene: TRBJ2-5; D gene: TRBD1; V gene: TRBV24-1; CDR3 protein: CATSAEGQGETQYF; CDR3 DNA: TGTGCCACCAGTGCCGAGGGACAGGGGGAGACCCAGTACTTC
clone size: NA; J gene: TRBJ2-7; D gene: TRBD2; V gene: TRBV28; CDR3 protein: CATSFSGDSYEQYF; CDR3 DNA: TGTGCCACCAGTTTTAGCGGGGACTCCTACGAGCAGTACTTC
clone size: NA; J gene: TRBJ2-3; D gene: TRBD1; V gene: TRBV3-1/TRBV3-2; CDR3 protein: CASSRTGVTDTQYF; CDR3 DNA: TGTGCCAGCAGCCGGACAGGGGTCACAGATACGCAGTATTTT
clone size: NA; J gene: TRBJ2-3; D gene: TRBD2; V gene: TRBV6-2/TRBV6-3; CDR3 protein: CASSYSTGTIVATDTQYF; CDR3 DNA: TGTGCCAGCAGTTACTCGACCGGGACTATCGTCGCAACAGATACGCAGTATTTT
clone size: NA; J gene: TRBJ2-2; D gene: NA; V gene: TRBV7-9; CDR3 protein: CASSTWDLNTGELFF; CDR3 DNA: TGTGCCAGCAGCACCTGGGACTTGAACACCGGGGAGCTGTTTTTT
clone size: NA; J gene: TRBJ2-7; D gene: NA; V gene: TRBV12-3/TRBV12-4; CDR3 protein: CASSFYRRGEQYF; CDR3 DNA: TGTGCCAGCAGTTTTTATCGGCGGGGCGAGCAGTACTTC
clone size: few; J gene: TRBJ1-2; D gene: TRBD1; V gene: TRBV10-3; CDR3 protein: CAISDPGQGNYGYTF; CDR3 DNA: TGTGCCATCAGTGACCCCGGACAGGGTAACTATGGCTACACCTTC
clone size: NA; J gene: TRBJ2-1; D gene: NA; V gene: TRBV3-1/TRBV3-2; CDR3 protein: CASSKRSSYNEQFF; CDR3 DNA: TGTGCCAGCAGCAAGCGGAGTTCCTACAATGAGCAGTTCTTC
clone size: NA; J gene: TRBJ1-6; D gene: NA; V gene: TRBV20-1; CDR3 protein: CSASISRGYNSPLHF; CDR3 DNA: TGCAGTGCTAGTATCAGCCGGGGGTATAATTCACCCCTCCACTTT
clone size: NA; J gene: TRBJ2-7; D gene: NA; V gene: TRBV11-2; CDR3 protein: CASSLEGGRGGYEQYF; CDR3 DNA: TGTGCCAGCAGCTTAGAGGGGGGCAGGGGAGGGTACGAGCAGTACTTC
clone size: few; J gene: TRBJ2-5; D gene: NA; V gene: TRBV7-3; CDR3 protein: CASSLTRGVKETQYF; CDR3 DNA: TGTGCCAGCAGCTTAACCAGGGGGGTGAAAGAGACCCAGTACTTC